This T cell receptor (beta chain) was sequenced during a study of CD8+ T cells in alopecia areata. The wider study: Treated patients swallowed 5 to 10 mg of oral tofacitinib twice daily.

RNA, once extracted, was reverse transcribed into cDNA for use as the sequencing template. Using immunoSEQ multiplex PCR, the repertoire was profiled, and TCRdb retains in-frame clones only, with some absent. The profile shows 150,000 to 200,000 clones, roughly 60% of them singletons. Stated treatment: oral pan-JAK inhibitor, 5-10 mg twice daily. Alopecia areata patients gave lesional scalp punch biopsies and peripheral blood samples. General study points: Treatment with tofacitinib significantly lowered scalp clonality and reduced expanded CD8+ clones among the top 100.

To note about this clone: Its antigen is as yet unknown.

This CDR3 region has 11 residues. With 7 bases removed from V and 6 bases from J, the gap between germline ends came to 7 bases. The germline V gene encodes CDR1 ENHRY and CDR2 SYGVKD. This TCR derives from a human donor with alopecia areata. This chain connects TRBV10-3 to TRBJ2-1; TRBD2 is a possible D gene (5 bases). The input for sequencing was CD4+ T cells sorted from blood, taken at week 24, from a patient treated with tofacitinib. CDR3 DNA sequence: TGTGCCATCACTGGAGGCAATGAGCAGTTCTTC. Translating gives CAITGGNEQFF.